These 14 T cell receptor beta chains originate from one sample sequenced in a study of T-cell memory formation after mild COVID-19. Each CDR3 protein gets one entry after TCRdb re-called the 5' RACE reads with MiXCR. The sample has under 450,000 distinct CDR3 sequences; roughly 14% are singletons. The source material was PBMCs or a T cell subset sorted from them (not recorded which). The receptors here all came from a man between 18 and 35 years old who had mild COVID-19 (a few samples of this study predate the infection). Cell type and time point are not known.

This clonotype was detected ten times or more. V and J are TRBV7-2 and TRBJ2-2; D remains unclear. Germline CDR1 reads SGHTA; CDR2 reads FQGNSA. This CDR3 contains 14 residues. Trimming stripped 1 base from V and 4 bases from J, with 7 bases between. The CDR3 nucleotides are TGTGCCAGCAGCTTAGTTATGGCCACCGGGGAGCTGTTTTTT. Translating gives CASSLVMATGELFF.

This rearrangement joins TRBV30 to TRBJ1-2, with 7 bases that match TRBD1. Germline V gene lookup returns CDR1 GTSNPN and CDR2 SVGIG (reference sequence). This CDR3 is built from 10 residues. V trimming: 7 bases; J trimming: 6 bases; junction bases outside the gene matches: 2. The CDR3 DNA follows: TGTGCCTTCAGGGGGAATGGCTACACCTTC. Its translation: CAFRGNGYTF.

This chain joins TRBV5-1 and TRBJ2-5, with 9 bases matching TRBD1. The junction had 9 bases not matched to a gene; V was cut back by 4 bases and J by 5 bases. Germline CDR1 and CDR2: SGHRS and YFSETQ. CDR3 length: 15 amino acids. This CDR3 is CASSRGTGSWETQYF. CDR3 nucleotide sequence: TGCGCCAGCAGCCGCGGGACAGGGAGTTGGGAGACCCAGTACTTC.

This clonotype turned up a few times. The chain employs TRBV11-2 and TRBJ1-1, with D perhaps TRBD1 (6 bases). Germline loops: CDR1 SGHAT, CDR2 FQNNGV. The CDR3 runs to 15 residues. V was shortened by 1 base and J by 3 bases, with 12 bases between the two germline ends. The CDR3 DNA reads as TGTGCCAGCAGCTTAGTAGCCAGGGGCGACACTGAAGCTTTCTTT. Residues: CASSLVARGDTEAFF.

The rearrangement links TRBV6-6 to TRBJ1-2; D gene uncertain. This CDR3 is built from 15 residues. CDR1 is MNHNY, CDR2 SVGAGI, per germline (reference sequence). V lost 0 bases and J 7 bases, leaving 15 bases between the germline ends. In nucleotides, the CDR3 is TGTGCCAGCAGTTACTCCCAGGCCCCAGTGGCTGGCTACACCTTC. It yields the protein CASSYSQAPVAGYTF.

This clonotype turned up a few times. The chain links TRBV7-7 to TRBJ2-7; the match to TRBD1 covers 7 bases. With V trimmed by 5 bases and J by 7 bases, 8 bases remained unmatched. Germline CDR1 reads SSHAT; CDR2 reads FNYEAQ (reference sequence). The CDR3 runs 13 residues. The CDR3 sequence is CASSPDRDREQYF. In nucleotides, the CDR3 is TGTGCCAGCAGCCCCGACAGGGACCGAGAGCAGTACTTC.

This clonotype was seen ten or more times. This chain joins TRBV6-2 or TRBV6-3 and TRBJ2-6, with D unresolved. Germline V lookup: CDR1 MNHEY, CDR2 SVGEGT. Trimming pared 2 bases from V and 0 bases from J, leaving 2 bases between. The CDR3 is made up of 14 amino acids. The CDR3 sequence is CASSYRSGANVLTF. As DNA, the CDR3 is TGTGCCAGCAGTTACCGCTCTGGGGCCAACGTCCTGACTTTC.

This clonotype has a count of ten or more. V is TRBV12-3 or TRBV12-4 and J is TRBJ1-3, with D possibly matching TRBD1 (6 bases). The germline V and J ends were trimmed by 9 bases and 1 base, with 22 bases remaining between them. CDR3 size: 17 residues. CDR3 loop: CASIPFTGTVSGNTIYF. CDR3 nucleotides: TGTGCCAGTATACCGTTTACAGGGACTGTGTCTGGAAACACCATATATTTT.

The chain recombines TRBV3-1 with TRBJ2-5; D not resolved. Germline CDR1 and CDR2: LGHDT and YNNKEL (reference sequence). Trimming removed 0 bases from V and 7 bases from J, with 9 bases in between. The CDR3 has 13 residues. CDR3 loop: CASSQDRRATQYF. CDR3 nucleotide sequence: TGTGCCAGCAGCCAAGATCGGAGAGCGACCCAGTACTTC.

The J gene is TRBJ2-5, the V gene TRBV5-1; possibly TRBD1 or TRBD2 for D (6 bases each). Looked up from germline, CDR1 is SGHRS and CDR2 is YFSETQ. V gave up 4 bases and J gave up 1 base, with 17 bases separating them. The CDR3 is made up of 16 amino acids. For the CDR3, the DNA is TGCGCCAGCAGCGTCGGGGGCGTCGCAGTCCAAGAGACCCAGTACTTC. It encodes CASSVGGVAVQETQYF. The full variable domain, its missing parts supplied by reference TRBV5-1 and TRBJ2-5, is KAGVTQTPRYLIKTRGQQVTLSCSPISGHRSVSWYQQTPGQGLQFLFEYFSETQRNKGNFPGRFSGRQFSNSRSEMNVSTLELGDSALYLCASSVGGVAVQETQYFGPGTRLLVL.

The CDR3 sequence is CASRAVGEETQYF. The CDR3 DNA reads as TGTGCCAGCAGGGCAGTTGGGGAAGAGACCCAGTACTTC. This sequence joins TRBV12-3 or TRBV12-4 and TRBJ2-5; no reliable D call. With 6 bases removed from V and 3 bases from J, the gap between germline ends came to 11 bases. The CDR3 consists of 13 residues.

The chain carries TRBV3-1 and TRBJ2-7; possibly TRBD1 for D (5 bases). Germline CDR1 reads LGHDT; CDR2 reads YNNKEL (reference sequence). The CDR3 length is 15 residues. The V gene lost 2 bases and the J gene lost 2 bases, with 13 bases spanning the gap. This CDR3 reads CASSQSLSRAYEQYF. For the CDR3, the DNA is TGTGCCAGCAGCCAAAGTCTTAGCAGGGCCTACGAGCAGTACTTC.

This clonotype occurred a few times. In DNA form, the CDR3 reads TGCGCCAGCAGCCAAGATGGACGGCAGGGATCGGGTCAGCCCCAGCATTTT. This translates into CASSQDGRQGSGQPQHF. The rearrangement joins TRBV4-1 to TRBJ1-5, with D maybe TRBD1 (5 bases). The CDR3 extends over 17 amino acids. Germline V lookup: CDR1 MGHRA, CDR2 YSYEKL. The ends were cut back, 0 bases at V and 6 bases at J, with 18 bases in the middle.

The rearrangement joins TRBV5-1 to TRBJ2-7; tentatively, D is TRBD1 or TRBD2 (5 bases each). The germline gives CDR1 SGHRS, CDR2 YFSETQ. CDR3 length equals 15 residues. The V and J ends lost 0 bases and 7 bases respectively, with 17 bases between them. CDR3 loop: CASSLVGPRVGEQYF. For the CDR3, the DNA is TGCGCCAGCAGCTTGGTGGGACCACGGGTAGGTGAGCAGTACTTC.